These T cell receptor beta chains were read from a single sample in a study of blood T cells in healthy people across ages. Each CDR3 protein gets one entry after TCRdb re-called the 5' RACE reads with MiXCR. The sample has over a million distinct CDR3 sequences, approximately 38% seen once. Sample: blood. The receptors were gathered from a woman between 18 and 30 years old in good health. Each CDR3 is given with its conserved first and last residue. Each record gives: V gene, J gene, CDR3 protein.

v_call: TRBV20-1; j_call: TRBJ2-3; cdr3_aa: CSAREGAGTITDTQYF
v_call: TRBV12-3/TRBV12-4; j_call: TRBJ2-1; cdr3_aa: CASSFGRASYNEQFF
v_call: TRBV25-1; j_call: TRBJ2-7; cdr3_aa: CASSSNGKNSYEQYF
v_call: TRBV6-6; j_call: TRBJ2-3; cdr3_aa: CASRVAGGGDTQYF
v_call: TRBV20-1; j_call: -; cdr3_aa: CSARLTGAHEQYF
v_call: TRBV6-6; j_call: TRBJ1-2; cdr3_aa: CASSQAGQGSGYTF
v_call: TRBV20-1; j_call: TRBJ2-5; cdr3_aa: CSAADRNQETQYF
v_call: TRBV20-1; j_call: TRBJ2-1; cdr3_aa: CSARDSIGDEQFF
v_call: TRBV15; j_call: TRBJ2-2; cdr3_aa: CATSTTGTVNTGELFF
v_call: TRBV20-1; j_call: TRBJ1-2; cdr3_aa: CSASRQGFVGGYTF
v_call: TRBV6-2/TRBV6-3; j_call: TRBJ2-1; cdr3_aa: CASSFSLAGKDNEQFF
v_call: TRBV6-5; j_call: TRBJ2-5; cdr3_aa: CASSSACTYQETQYF
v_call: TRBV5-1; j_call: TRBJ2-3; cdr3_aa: CASSLLEQYTQYF
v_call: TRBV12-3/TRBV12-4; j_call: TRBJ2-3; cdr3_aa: CASSRQLSTDTQYF
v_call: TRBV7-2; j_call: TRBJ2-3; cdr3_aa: CASSPLVEVGTDTQYF
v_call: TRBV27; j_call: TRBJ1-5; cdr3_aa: CASSLTFLNQPQHF
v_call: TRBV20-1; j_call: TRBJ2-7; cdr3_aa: CSAPARGETYNEQYF
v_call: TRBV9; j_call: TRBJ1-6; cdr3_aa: CASSPPEQTNSPPHF
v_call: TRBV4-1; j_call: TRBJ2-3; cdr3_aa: CASSQQGQGAGTQYF
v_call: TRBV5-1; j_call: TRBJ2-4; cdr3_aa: CVSSREPGQGHWGNIQYF
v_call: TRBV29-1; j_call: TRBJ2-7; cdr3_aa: CSVVTGSSYEQYF
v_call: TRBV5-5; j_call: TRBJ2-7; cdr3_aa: CASSQIPGQGTYEQYF
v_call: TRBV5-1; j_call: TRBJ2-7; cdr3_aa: CASSLEDGGTSEQYF
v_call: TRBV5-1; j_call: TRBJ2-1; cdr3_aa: CASTRVAGINEQFF
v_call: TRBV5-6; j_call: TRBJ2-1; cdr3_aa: CASSRGASNEQFF
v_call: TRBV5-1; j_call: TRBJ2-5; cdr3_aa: CASSLTPAGGEETQYF
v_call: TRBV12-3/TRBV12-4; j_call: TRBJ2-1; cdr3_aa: CASRLGGRIGDEQFF
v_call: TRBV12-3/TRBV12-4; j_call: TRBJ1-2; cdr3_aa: CASSRGGPNYGYTF
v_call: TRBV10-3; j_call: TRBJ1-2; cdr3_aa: CAISVDVYGYTF
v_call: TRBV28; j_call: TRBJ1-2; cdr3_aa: CASRLPGTNYGYTF
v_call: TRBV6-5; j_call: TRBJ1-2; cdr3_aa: CASSYSRQGGPYGYTF
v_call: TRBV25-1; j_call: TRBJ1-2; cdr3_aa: CASSDDRGAYGYTF
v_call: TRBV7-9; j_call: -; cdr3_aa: CASSHGILAGTYEQYF
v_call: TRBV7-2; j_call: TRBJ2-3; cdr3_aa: CASSLPTDSRSTDTQYF
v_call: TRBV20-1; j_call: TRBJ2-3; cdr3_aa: CSAMATSGRHTDTQYF
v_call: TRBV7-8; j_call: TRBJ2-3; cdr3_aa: CASSRSSTKDTQYF
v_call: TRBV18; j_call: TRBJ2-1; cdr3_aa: CASSPPTSWGGNEQVF
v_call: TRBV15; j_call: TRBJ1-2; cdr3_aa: CATSRVGYNHGYTF
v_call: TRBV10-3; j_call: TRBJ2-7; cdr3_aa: CAISDLGAEDEQYF
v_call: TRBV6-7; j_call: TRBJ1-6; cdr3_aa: CARGTAGGSPLHF
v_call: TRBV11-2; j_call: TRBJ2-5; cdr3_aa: CASSLGTSAKETQYF
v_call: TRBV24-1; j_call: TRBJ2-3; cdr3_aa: CATGGRGTDTQYF
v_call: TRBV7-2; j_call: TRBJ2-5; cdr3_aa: CASSTYGDFQETQYF
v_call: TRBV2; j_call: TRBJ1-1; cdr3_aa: CAGRIGRDTEAFF
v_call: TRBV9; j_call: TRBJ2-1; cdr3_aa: CASSVDEGQSYNEQFF
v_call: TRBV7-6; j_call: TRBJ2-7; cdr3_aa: CASSLGADTYEQYF
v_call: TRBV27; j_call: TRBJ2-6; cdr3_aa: CASMIQLSGANVLTF
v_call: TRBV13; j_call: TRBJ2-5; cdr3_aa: CASSSDRPGQTQYF
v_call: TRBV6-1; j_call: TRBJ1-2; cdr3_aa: CASSELGTGIRGYTF
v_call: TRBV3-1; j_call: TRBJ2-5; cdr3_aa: CASSQDWDETQYF
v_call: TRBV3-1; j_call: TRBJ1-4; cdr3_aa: CASSQVREKLFF
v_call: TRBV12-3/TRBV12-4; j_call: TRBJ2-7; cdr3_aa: CASSLEDGLAELYEQYF
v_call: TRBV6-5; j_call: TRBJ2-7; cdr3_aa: CASSYSRDNPYEQYF